Given below is one TCR beta chain in context. Antigen: not known. This record belongs to a study of CD8 T cells in ankylosing spondylitis. Study results and limitations: What appeared characteristic of ankylosing spondylitis blood was a TCR beta motif of under 10 highly homologous variants. Researchers reportedly found disease-linked clones significantly enriched in matched ankylosing spondylitis synovial fluid.

TCRdb analysed the 5' RACE reads with MiXCR anew, one entry per CDR3 protein. In the table there are roughly 160,000 distinct CDR3 sequences, 11% of which are singletons. The CDR3 covers 14 residues. CDR1 is SEHNR and CDR2 is FQNEAQ in the germline V gene (reference sequence). Trimming took off 5 bases at V and 1 base at J, with 10 bases between the two ends. The source is a male donor with ankylosing spondylitis or in good health (not recorded which). The genes are TRBV7-9 and TRBJ2-3; D possibly corresponds to TRBD2 (6 bases). The material sequenced was blood, either unsorted or a sorted T cell fraction (not recorded which). The DNA of the CDR3 is TGTGCCAGCAGCGGGGACTTCCGCACAGATACGCAGTATTTT. This codes for CASSGDFRTDTQYF.